Described below is a single T cell receptor (beta chain) sequence and its context. The sample comes from a study of blood T cell repertoires in COVID-19. Study summary: Material from acute and convalescent COVID-19 was sourced from the United States, Italy and Spain. Nucleic acid was either cDNA or gDNA, and it came from T cells, B-cell-depleted T cells, or PBMCs.

Germline lookup yields CDR1 SGHVS and CDR2 FQNEAQ. The V gene lost 2 bases and the J gene lost 13 bases, with 12 bases spanning the gap. This CDR3 is 12 amino acids long. Authors' data handling: Nucleated cell number was recorded as an estimate derived from reference gene primer amplification. The data were produced by immunoSEQ multiplex PCR, yet TCRdb's version contains in-frame clones alone and is incomplete. V, J and clone size were drawn from that table, and D and trimming were deduced from the DNA. Of 200,000 to 300,000 clones listed, 75% to 90% are singletons. Across about 22 US areas, participants ranged in age from roughly 18 to 95 years.

This TCR came from a woman in her 30s who had recovered from COVID-19. The sample was PBMCs or T cells enriched from blood (not recorded which). The rearrangement joins TRBV7-8 to TRBJ2-1, with D maybe TRBD1 (5 bases). Written as DNA, the CDR3 is TGTGCCAGCAGCTTATCGAGACAGATTCAGTTCTTC. Protein product: CASSLSRQIQFF.